This T cell receptor beta chain was found in a study of shared clonotypes between healthy human individuals (TCRdb year 2020). Some background on the complete study: Three men and two women, aged 18 to 49 years, made up the cohort. For each donor, CD4 naive and CD4 memory were each run on three plates, CD8 naive on two plates, and CD8 memory on one plate. Blood TCR repertoires of about 5 healthy adults were deeply sequenced to estimate repertoire size and the extent of clonotype sharing between individuals. Different laboratories and diverse techniques were used to prepare libraries and sequence TCR repertoires, to increase sequencing depth and limit assay-specific biases. Between about 0.8 and 9 billion PBMCs per donor were obtained by leukapheresis.

Using the deep immunoSEQ assay, TCR CDR3 regions were amplified from genomic DNA by multiplex PCR. Genomic DNA extracted from each cell subset was distributed evenly over all wells of several immunoSEQ 96-well plates, and each plate served as one replicate. For sorted subsets, about 200 ng genomic DNA, equal to some 30,000 T cell genomes, was loaded into each replicate PCR. The purified libraries were quantified using a Qubit 3.0 fluorometer, sized with a Bioanalyzer 2100, and then quantified again using the KAPA Library Quantification kit. Every immunoSEQ 96-well plate was sequenced on a dedicated single-read 150-cycle Illumina NextSeq 550 flow cell. Concerning the study's data processing: Because only junctional sequences without quality scores were contained in the immunoSEQ output, filtering matching that applied to full-length reads could not be performed. Sequences were annotated with PyIR, a Python wrapper for IgBLAST v1.9, using IMGT germline references to assign V/J genes and CDR3. Reads with weak V/J assignments (E-value above 1e-6), missing CDR3, stop codons, out-of-frame junctions, or ambiguous translated residues were removed. V3J clonotypes were defined by identical inferred V gene, J gene, and CDR3 amino acid sequence. To compute the percentage overlap between repertoires, the number of shared unique clonotypes was divided by the size of the smaller repertoire. Three approaches were used to assess repertoire richness: RTK rarefaction, the Chao1 estimator, and Recon v2.1 estimates of unobserved clonotypes. Generation probabilities were computed with OLGA for all TCRbeta clonotypes obtained by the gDNA method from a handful of donors. TCRdb stores this immuneACCESS table with in-frame sequences only. Part of the clones is absent; in the studies checked, under half of the shortfall reflects unresolved V genes, and no reason is known for the rest. The DNA was the basis for D and trimming; V, J and clone size are from that table. In this sample the table shows some 700,000 clones, around 90% of which occur a single time. The ten top clones hold 34% of the sample.

CDR1 is given as SGHAT and CDR2 as FQNNGV, both from the germline V gene. The CDR3 sequence holds 14 residues, the cysteine and phenylalanine included. Kept here is only the CDR3 DNA, which spans 42 bases and is read in frame from base 1. At the junction V is shortened by 3 bases and J by 6 bases, with 13 bases in between. What the study reported, not specific to this receptor: Sampling was restricted to blood, and TCR repertoires in tissues likely differ from the TCR repertoires found in blood. Higher generation probabilities were observed for clonotypes shared by all four sorted-subset donors than for non-shared clonotypes. Estimated clonotype richness was generally larger for naive than for memory subsets. Across four donors, roughly 5% of naive CD4, 3% to 4% of naive CD8, 2% to 2.5% of memory CD4, and about 0.44% of memory CD8 clonotypes were shared. Based on pairwise subsampling, the degree of clonotype sharing among donors was expected to be affected by sequencing depth. Even with the large sequencing depth, rarefaction of the sorted-subset datasets indicated that sequencing was incomplete. The genetic and exposure-history diversity represented was limited by the small number of donors.

Healthy HIV-negative adults with no recently reported acute infections or vaccinations were included as donors. Only Caucasian adults living in Nashville, Tennessee, USA were represented among the donors. CD8 memory samples combined magnetically selected CD45RO+ cells with CCR7-negative CD45RA+ effector memory (TemRA) cells. After blood collection by leukapheresis, PBMCs were isolated using Ficoll-Histopaque density gradient centrifugation and then cryopreserved in the vapor phase of liquid nitrogen. Analytical flow cytometry was used to check the purity and quantity of each magnetically sorted T cell population. Each sorted fraction had its genomic DNA isolated and then quantified by UV absorbance on a Nanodrop 2000c. With respect to this clone: Its antigen target is currently unknown. Base qualities are not at hand, and no much larger clone is one base apart.

This TCR was recovered from a man in his late teens or twenties in good health. Some clones in this sample may be carry-over from other donors' samples. The chain couples TRBV11-2 to TRBJ2-3; perhaps TRBD2 is the D gene, with 5 bases matching. Sequencing input: memory CD8+ T cells from PBMCs. The sample's cell subset or site label, decoded: CD45RO+ cells pooled with CCR7-negative TemRA cells. CDR3 protein: CASSFWAEEDTQYF. Here is the DNA: TGTGCCAGCAGCTTCTGGGCGGAGGAGGATACGCAGTATTTT.